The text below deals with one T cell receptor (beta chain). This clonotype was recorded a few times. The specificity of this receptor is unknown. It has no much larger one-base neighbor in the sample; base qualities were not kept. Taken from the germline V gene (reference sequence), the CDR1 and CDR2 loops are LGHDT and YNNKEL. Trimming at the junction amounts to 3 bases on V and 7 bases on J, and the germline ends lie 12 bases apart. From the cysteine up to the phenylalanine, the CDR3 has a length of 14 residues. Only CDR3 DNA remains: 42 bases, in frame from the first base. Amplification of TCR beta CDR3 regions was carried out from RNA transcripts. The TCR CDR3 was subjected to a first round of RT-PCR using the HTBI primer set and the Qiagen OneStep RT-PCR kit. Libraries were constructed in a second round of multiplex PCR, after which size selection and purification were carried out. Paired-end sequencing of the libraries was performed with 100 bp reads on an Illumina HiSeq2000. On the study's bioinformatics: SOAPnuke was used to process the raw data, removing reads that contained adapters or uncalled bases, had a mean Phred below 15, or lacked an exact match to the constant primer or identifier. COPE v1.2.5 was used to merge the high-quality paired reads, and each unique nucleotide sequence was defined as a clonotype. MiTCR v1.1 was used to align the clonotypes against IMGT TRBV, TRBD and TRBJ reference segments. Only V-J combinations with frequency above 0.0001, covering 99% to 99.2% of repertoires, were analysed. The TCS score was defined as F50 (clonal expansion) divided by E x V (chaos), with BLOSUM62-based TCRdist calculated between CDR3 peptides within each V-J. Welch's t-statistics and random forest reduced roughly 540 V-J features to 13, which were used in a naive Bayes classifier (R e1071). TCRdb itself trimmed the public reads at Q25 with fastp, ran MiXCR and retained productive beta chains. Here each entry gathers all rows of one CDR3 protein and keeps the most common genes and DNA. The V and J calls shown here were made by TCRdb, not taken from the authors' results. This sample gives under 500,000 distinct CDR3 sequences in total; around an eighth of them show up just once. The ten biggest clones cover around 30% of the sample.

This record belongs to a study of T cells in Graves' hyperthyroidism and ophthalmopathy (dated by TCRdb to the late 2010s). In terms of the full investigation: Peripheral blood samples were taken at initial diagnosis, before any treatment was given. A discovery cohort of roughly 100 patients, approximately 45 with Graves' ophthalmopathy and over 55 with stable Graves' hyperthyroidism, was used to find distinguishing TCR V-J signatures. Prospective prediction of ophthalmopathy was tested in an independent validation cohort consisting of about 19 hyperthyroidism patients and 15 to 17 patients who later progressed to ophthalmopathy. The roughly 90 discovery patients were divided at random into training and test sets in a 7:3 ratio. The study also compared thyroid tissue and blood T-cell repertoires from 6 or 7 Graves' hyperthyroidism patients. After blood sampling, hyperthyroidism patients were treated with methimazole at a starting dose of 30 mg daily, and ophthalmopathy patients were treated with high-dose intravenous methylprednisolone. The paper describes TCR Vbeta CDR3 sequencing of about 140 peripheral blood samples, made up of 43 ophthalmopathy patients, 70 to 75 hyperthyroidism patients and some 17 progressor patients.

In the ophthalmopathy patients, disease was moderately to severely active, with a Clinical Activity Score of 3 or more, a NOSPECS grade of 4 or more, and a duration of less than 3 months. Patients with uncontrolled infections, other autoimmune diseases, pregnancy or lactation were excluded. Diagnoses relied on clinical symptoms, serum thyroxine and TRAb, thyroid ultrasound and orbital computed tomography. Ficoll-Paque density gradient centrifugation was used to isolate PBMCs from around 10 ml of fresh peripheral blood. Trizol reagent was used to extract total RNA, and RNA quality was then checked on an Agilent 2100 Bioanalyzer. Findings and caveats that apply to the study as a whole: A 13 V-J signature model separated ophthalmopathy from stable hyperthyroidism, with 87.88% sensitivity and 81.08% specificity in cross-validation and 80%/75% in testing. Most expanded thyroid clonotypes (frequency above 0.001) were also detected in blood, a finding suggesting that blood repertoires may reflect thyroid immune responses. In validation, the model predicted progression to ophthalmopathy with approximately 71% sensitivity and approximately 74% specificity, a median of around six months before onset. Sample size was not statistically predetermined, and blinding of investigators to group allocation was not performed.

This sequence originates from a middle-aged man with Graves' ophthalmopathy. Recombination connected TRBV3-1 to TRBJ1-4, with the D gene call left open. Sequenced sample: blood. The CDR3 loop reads CASSHPSRPEKLFF. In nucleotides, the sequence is TGTGCCAGCAGCCACCCGAGCCGACCTGAAAAACTGTTTTTT.